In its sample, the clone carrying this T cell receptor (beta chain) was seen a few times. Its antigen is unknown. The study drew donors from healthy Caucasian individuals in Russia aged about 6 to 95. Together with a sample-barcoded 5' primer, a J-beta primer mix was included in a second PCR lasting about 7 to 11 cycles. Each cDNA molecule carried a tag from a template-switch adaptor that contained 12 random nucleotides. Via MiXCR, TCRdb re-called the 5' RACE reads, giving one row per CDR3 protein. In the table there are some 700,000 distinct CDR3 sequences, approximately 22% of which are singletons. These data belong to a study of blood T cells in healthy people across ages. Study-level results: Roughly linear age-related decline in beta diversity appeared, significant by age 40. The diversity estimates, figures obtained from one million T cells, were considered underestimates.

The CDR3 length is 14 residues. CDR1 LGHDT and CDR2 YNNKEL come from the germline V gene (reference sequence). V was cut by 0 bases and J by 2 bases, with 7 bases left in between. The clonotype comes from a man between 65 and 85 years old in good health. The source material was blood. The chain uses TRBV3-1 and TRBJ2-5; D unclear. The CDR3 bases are TGTGCCAGCAGCCAAGATTATCAGCAAGAGACCCAGTACTTC. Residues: CASSQDYQQETQYF.